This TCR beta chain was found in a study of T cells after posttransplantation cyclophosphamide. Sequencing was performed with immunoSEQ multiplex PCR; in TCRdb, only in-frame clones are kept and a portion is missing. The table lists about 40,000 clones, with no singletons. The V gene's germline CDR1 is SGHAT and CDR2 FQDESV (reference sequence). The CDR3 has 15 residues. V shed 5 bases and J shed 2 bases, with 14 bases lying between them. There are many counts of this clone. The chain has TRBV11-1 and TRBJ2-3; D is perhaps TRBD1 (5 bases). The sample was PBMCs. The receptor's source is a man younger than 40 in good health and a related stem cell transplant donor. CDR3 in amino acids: CASSPQRQFTDTQYF. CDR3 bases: TGTGCCAGCAGCCCCCAACGACAGTTCACAGATACGCAGTATTTT.